Presented here are 21 T cell receptor beta chains from one specimen sequenced in a study of blood T cell repertoires in COVID-19. The method was immunoSEQ multiplex PCR; TCRdb's version includes in-frame clones alone and lacks a portion of them. In the table there are approximately 150,000 clones, about nine tenths of which are singletons. The source material was peripheral blood. The receptor source for this set is a man aged 50 to 60 who had recovered from COVID-19.

This chain joins TRBV11-3 and TRBJ2-7, with a possible D match to TRBD1 (5 bases). In germline, CDR1 is SGHNT, CDR2 YENEEA. The CDR3 spans 15 residues. V was pared by 4 bases and J by 2 bases, with 15 bases between. DNA of the CDR3: TGTGCCAGCAGCTATCCGACAGTCCGTACCTACGAGCAGTACTTC. Amino acid sequence: CASSYPTVRTYEQYF.

The rearrangement links TRBV4-3 to TRBJ1-6, with D unclear. The V gene's germline CDR1 is LGHNA and CDR2 YSLEER. With 3 bases removed from V and 3 bases from J, the gap between germline ends came to 9 bases. CDR3 size: 15 residues. The CDR3 coding sequence is TGCGCCAGCAGCCAGGCCCGGGGCTATAATTCACCCCTCCACTTT. This sequence encodes CASSQARGYNSPLHF.

The gene calls are TRBV5-6 and TRBJ1-2, with D maybe TRBD1 (5 bases). The germline CDR1 and CDR2 sequences are SGHDT and YYEEEE. The CDR3 covers 13 residues. The V and J ends lost 7 bases and 8 bases respectively, with 18 bases between them. CDR3 bases: TGTGCCAGCGGTGGATTAATAAGGGGCGGCTACACCTTC. It yields the protein CASGGLIRGGYTF.

J is TRBJ2-7 and V is TRBV6-5, with a weak D call TRBD1 (6 bases). The CDR3 has 12 residues. V lost 4 bases and J lost 3, with 7 bases in between. Germline CDR1 MNHEY, CDR2 SVGAGI. CDR3 nucleotide sequence: TGTGCCAGCAGTTCAGGGGACTACGAGCAGTACTTC. It encodes CASSSGDYEQYF.

The chain joins TRBV11-2 to TRBJ1-3, with D hard to call. V was cut by 0 bases and J by 0 bases, with 6 bases left in between. CDR1 and CDR2 (germline): SGHAT, FQNNGV. This CDR3 contains 15 residues. DNA for the CDR3: TGTGCCAGCAGCTTAGATCGTAGCTCTGGAAACACCATATATTTT. It is translated as CASSLDRSSGNTIYF.

This chain connects TRBV3-1 (or the pseudogene TRBV3-2) to TRBJ2-1; TRBD1 matches 10 bases. Germline trimming cut 4 bases from V and 3 bases from J; bases unmatched to any gene: 6. The CDR3 has 16 amino acids. Germline CDR1 is LGHDT and CDR2 is YNNKEL (reference sequence). CDR3 coding DNA: TGTGCCAGCAGCCGGGTGGGACAGGGGAACTACAATGAGCAGTTCTTC. Encoded protein: CASSRVGQGNYNEQFF.

The chain uses TRBV27 and TRBJ1-3, with D perhaps TRBD1 (6 bases). CDR1 and CDR2 (germline): MNHEY, SMNVEV (reference sequence). Trimming removed 8 bases at V and 4 bases at J, with 15 bases between. This CDR3 comprises 14 residues. The CDR3 nucleotides read TGTGCCAGCGGCCCCCTCGGACAGGGAAACACCATATATTTT. This translates into CASGPLGQGNTIYF.

The genes are TRBV5-1 and TRBJ2-1, with 11 bases that match TRBD2. Germline V gene data show CDR1 as SGHRS and CDR2 as YFSETQ. The CDR3 spans 16 residues. V lost 4 bases, J lost 5 bases, and 8 bases stayed unmatched. The CDR3 nucleotides are TGCGCCAGCAGCCGGGAGGGACTAGCGGTCAACAATGAGCAGTTCTTC. This translates into CASSREGLAVNNEQFF.

The rearrangement joins TRBV30 to TRBJ2-1; no clear D. V shed 2 bases and J shed 6 bases, with 5 bases lying between them. Germline V CDR1 and CDR2: GTSNPN, SVGIG (reference sequence). The CDR3 is 11 residues long. CDR3 amino acids: CAWSLSNEQFF. Here the CDR3 DNA reads TGTGCCTGGAGTCTCAGCAATGAGCAGTTCTTC.

The rearrangement joins TRBV7-9 to TRBJ2-5, with D perhaps TRBD2 (6 bases). Germline loops: CDR1 SEHNR, CDR2 FQNEAQ (reference sequence). This CDR3 contains 14 residues. The V end was cut by 1 base, the J end by 2 bases, with 8 bases between. CDR3 sequence: CASSLGDWQETQYF. The CDR3 nucleotides read TGTGCCAGCAGCTTAGGGGACTGGCAAGAGACCCAGTACTTC.

This chain connects TRBV9 to TRBJ2-7; D is ambiguous. The CDR3 length is 15 residues. CDR1 is SGDLS, CDR2 YYNGEE, per germline. V was clipped by 1 base and J by 0 bases, with 11 bases between them. The CDR3 protein is CASSVHSRYSYEQYF. As DNA, the CDR3 is TGTGCCAGCAGCGTACACAGCAGATACTCCTACGAGCAGTACTTC.

The genes are TRBV3-1 (or the pseudogene TRBV3-2) and TRBJ2-1, with no clear D. V was pared by 4 bases and J by 5 bases, with 9 bases between. Germline CDR1 is LGHDT and CDR2 is YNNKEL (reference sequence). This CDR3 comprises 13 residues. Here the CDR3 DNA reads TGTGCCAGCAGCCGTAGACGGGACAATGAGCAGTTCTTC. Amino acids: CASSRRRDNEQFF.

The chain links TRBV5-1 to TRBJ1-2, with 7 bases matching TRBD1. Germline V gene lookup returns CDR1 SGHRS and CDR2 YFSETQ. This CDR3 contains 16 residues. The V and J ends lost 0 bases and 1 base, in that order; junction bases with no gene match: 6. As DNA, the CDR3 is TGCGCCAGCAGCTTGGAAGGGACAGTGAGTAACTATGGCTACACCTTC. It is translated as CASSLEGTVSNYGYTF.

The chain has TRBV2 and TRBJ2-1, with 8 bases lining up with TRBD1. Germline-derived CDR1 and CDR2 are SNHLY and FYNNEI. The J segment lost 7 bases and the V segment lost 3 bases, leaving 11 bases of the junction unmatched. The CDR3 has 16 amino acids. CDR3 bases: TGTGCCAGCAGTGAGGATGGGCAGGGGGCGCTTAATGAGCAGTTCTTC. Translating it yields CASSEDGQGALNEQFF. Full variable domain (missing parts from reference TRBV2 and TRBJ2-1): EPEVTQTPSHQVTQMGQEVILRCVPISNHLYFYWYRQILGQKVEFLVSFYNNEISEKSEIFDDQFSVERPDGSNFTLKIRSTKLEDSAMYFCASSEDGQGALNEQFFGPGTRLTVL.

This clone was counted once. The gene calls are TRBV24-1 and TRBJ2-7; the match to TRBD1 covers 7 bases. Germline V gene lookup returns CDR1 KGHDR and CDR2 SFDVKD. The CDR3 is 13 residues long. The V and J ends lost 12 bases and 4 bases, in that order; junction bases with no gene match: 11. CDR3 nucleotide sequence: TGTGCCCCCACCGCTGGGACAGCTTACGAGCAGTACTTC. This codes for CAPTAGTAYEQYF.

The genes are TRBV24-1 and TRBJ2-2; D remains ambiguous. CDR1 and CDR2 (germline): KGHDR, SFDVKD. The V and J ends lost 3 bases and 3 bases respectively, with 10 bases between them. The CDR3 consists of 15 residues. The CDR3 sequence: CATSDRVPYTGELFF. The CDR3 DNA reads TGTGCCACCAGTGATCGGGTACCCTACACCGGGGAGCTGTTTTTT.

V is TRBV11-3 and J is TRBJ2-2, with 9 positions matching TRBD2. This CDR3 spans 18 amino acids. J was trimmed by 3 bases and V by 0 bases; bases with no gene match: 8. CDR1 SGHNT and CDR2 YENEEA come from the germline V gene. In DNA form, the CDR3 reads TGTGCCAGCAGCTTAGATTCCGCGGGGGGGCCCCACACCGGGGAGCTGTTTTTT. It specifies CASSLDSAGGPHTGELFF.

The rearrangement joins TRBV4-3 to TRBJ2-1, with 7 bases identical to TRBD1. The CDR3 has 15 residues. Germline V gene data show CDR1 as LGHNA and CDR2 as YSLEER. V gave up 3 bases and J gave up 5 bases; unmatched junction bases: 7. CDR3 nucleotides: TGCGCCAGCAGCCACGACAGGGATGATAACAATGAGCAGTTCTTC. Amino acids: CASSHDRDDNNEQFF.

The genes are TRBV4-2 and TRBJ1-5; 8 positions match TRBD1. With V trimmed by 3 bases and J by 7 bases, 17 bases remained unmatched. The CDR3 sequence is 18 residues long. Germline CDR1 LGHNA, CDR2 YNFKEQ. CDR3 residues: CASSHETGGGDFNQPQHF. The CDR3 DNA reads TGTGCCAGCAGCCACGAAACAGGGGGAGGCGACTTTAACCAGCCCCAGCATTTT.

The genes are TRBV29-1 and TRBJ1-2, with 9 nucleotides matching TRBD1. The CDR3 sequence is 13 residues long. V lost 8 bases, J lost 3 bases, and 7 bases stayed unmatched. Germline lookup yields CDR1 SQVTM and CDR2 ANQGSEA. The chain's CDR3 is CSSRTGEDYGYTF. In nucleotides, the CDR3 is TGCAGCTCCCGGACAGGGGAGGACTATGGCTACACCTTC.

The chain links TRBV19 to TRBJ2-7; a weak D match, TRBD1 (6 bases). V gave up 5 bases and J gave up 1 base, with 18 bases separating them. The germline gives CDR1 LNHDA, CDR2 SQIVND (reference sequence). The CDR3 consists of 16 residues. DNA for the CDR3: TGTGCCAGTAGTCCACAGGGCAGTAGAGGATCCTACGAGCAGTACTTC. Its protein is CASSPQGSRGSYEQYF.